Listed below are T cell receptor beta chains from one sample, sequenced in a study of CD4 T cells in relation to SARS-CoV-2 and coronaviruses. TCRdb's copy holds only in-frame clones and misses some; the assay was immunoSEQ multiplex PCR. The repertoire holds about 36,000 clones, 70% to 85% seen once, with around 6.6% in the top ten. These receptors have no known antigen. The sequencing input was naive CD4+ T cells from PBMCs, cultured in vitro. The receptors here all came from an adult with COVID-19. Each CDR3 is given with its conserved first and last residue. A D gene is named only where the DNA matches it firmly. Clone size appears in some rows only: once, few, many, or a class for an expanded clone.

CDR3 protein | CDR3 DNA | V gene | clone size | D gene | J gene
CASSQEAMGLAGTDTQYF | TGCGCCAGCAGCCAAGAGGCTATGGGGCTAGCGGGCACAGATACGCAGTATTTT | TRBV4-3 | NA | TRBD2 | TRBJ2-3
CASSTQTSGRIYEQYF | TGTGCCAGCAGCACCCAGACTAGCGGGAGGATCTACGAGCAGTACTTC | TRBV7-2 | NA | TRBD2 | TRBJ2-7
CASRLGYRDPSTDTQYF | TGTGCAAGTCGCTTAGGATACCGGGACCCTAGCACAGATACGCAGTATTTT | TRBV12-2 | NA | NA | TRBJ2-3
CASTRGGEIGYEQYF | TGTGCCAGCACCCGTGGAGGGGAAATCGGCTACGAGCAGTACTTC | TRBV28 | NA | NA | TRBJ2-7
CASSSPGLAGANVLTF | TGTGCCAGTAGTTCCCCAGGCCTCGCTGGGGCCAACGTCCTGACTTTC | TRBV19 | NA | NA | TRBJ2-6
CASSVDQRATGELFF | TGTGCCAGCAGCGTAGATCAGCGGGCAACCGGGGAGCTGTTTTTT | TRBV9 | NA | NA | TRBJ2-2
CASSSGTSVLYEQYF | TGTGCCAGCAGCTCCGGGACTAGCGTTCTATACGAGCAGTACTTC | TRBV2 | NA | TRBD2 | TRBJ2-7
CASSFRVGRHLGDRIISYEQYF | TGTGCCAGCAGCTTCAGGGTCGGCCGCCACCTTGGGGACAGAATAATCTCCTACGAGCAGTACTTC | TRBV13 | NA | TRBD1 | TRBJ2-7
CASSEKFGTGSDIQYF | TGTGCCAGCAGTGAAAAGTTTGGGACAGGGTCTGACATTCAGTACTTC | TRBV6-1 | NA | TRBD1 | TRBJ2-4
CASSAGGSQNIQYF | TGTGCCAGCAGCGCAGGGGGCAGCCAAAACATTCAGTACTTC | TRBV7-2 | NA | TRBD1 | TRBJ2-4
CASSQDGLNYGYTF | TGTGCCAGCAGCCAAGATGGCCTTAACTATGGCTACACCTTC | TRBV3-1/TRBV3-2 | NA | NA | TRBJ1-2
CASSLPAGEETQYF | TGTGCCAGCAGCTTGCCCGCAGGGGAAGAGACCCAGTACTTC | TRBV5-4 | NA | NA | TRBJ2-5
CASSYSGRRETQYF | TGTGCCAGCAGCTACTCGGGACGCCGAGAGACCCAGTACTTC | TRBV5-6 | NA | NA | TRBJ2-5
CASSLQMTGALTEQYF | TGTGCCAGCAGCCTACAAATGACAGGGGCATTGACCGAGCAGTACTTC | TRBV7-2 | once | TRBD1 | TRBJ2-7
CASGETGGIYEQYF | TGTGCCAGCGGAGAGACAGGGGGGATCTACGAGCAGTACTTC | TRBV2 | once | TRBD1 | TRBJ2-7
CASSLDPGNEQFF | TGCGCCAGCAGCTTGGACCCCGGCAATGAGCAGTTCTTC | TRBV5-1 | NA | NA | TRBJ2-1
CASSAGSYKSYEQYF | TGTGCCAGCAGCGCGGGATCGTACAAGTCCTACGAGCAGTACTTC | TRBV5-6 | NA | NA | TRBJ2-7
CASSTSDGGGGAFF | TGTGCCAGCTCAACCAGCGACGGGGGCGGGGGGGCTTTCTTT | TRBV18 | NA | NA | TRBJ1-1
CASHRRQAQETQYF | TGTGCCAGCCACCGACGGCAGGCACAAGAGACCCAGTACTTC | TRBV2 | NA | NA | TRBJ2-5